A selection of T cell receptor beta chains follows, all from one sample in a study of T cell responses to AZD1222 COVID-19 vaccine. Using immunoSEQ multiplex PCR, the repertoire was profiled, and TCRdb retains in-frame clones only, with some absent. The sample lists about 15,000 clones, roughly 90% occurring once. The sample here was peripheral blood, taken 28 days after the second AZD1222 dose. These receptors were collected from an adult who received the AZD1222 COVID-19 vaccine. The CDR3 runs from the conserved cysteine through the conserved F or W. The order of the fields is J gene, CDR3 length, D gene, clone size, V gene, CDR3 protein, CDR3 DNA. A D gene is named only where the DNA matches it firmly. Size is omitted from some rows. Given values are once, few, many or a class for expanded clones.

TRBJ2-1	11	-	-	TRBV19	CASSKGHEQFF	TGTGCCAGTTCTAAGGGGCATGAGCAGTTCTTC
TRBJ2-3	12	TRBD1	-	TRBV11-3	CASNRGLQPQYF	TGTGCCAGCAATAGGGGGCTACAGCCCCAGTATTTT
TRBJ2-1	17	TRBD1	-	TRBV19	CASSSGTGGMVVDEQFF	TGTGCCAGTAGTAGCGGGACAGGGGGAATGGTCGTGGATGAGCAGTTCTTC
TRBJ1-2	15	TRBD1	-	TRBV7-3	CASSSRGGTAYGYTF	TGTGCCAGCAGCTCCCGAGGTGGGACAGCTTATGGCTACACCTTC
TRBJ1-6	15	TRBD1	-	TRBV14	CASSQPGTGRSPLHF	TGTGCCAGCAGCCAACCAGGGACAGGGAGGTCACCCCTCCACTTT
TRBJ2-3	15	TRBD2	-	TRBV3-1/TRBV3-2	CASSQGGGGTDTQYF	TGTGCCAGCAGCCAAGGGGGAGGGGGCACAGATACGCAGTATTTT
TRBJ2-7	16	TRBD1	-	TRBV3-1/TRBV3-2	CASSQGTGTAHYEQYF	TGTGCCAGCAGCCAAGGAACAGGGACAGCGCACTACGAGCAGTACTTC
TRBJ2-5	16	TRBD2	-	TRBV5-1	CASSLAFERGKETQYF	TGCGCCAGCAGCTTGGCCTTCGAGCGGGGAAAAGAGACCCAGTACTTC
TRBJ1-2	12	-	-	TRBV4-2	CASRAGVSGYTF	TGTGCCAGCAGGGCAGGGGTTTCCGGCTACACCTTC
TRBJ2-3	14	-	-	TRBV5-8	CASSSRTRTDTQYF	TGTGCCAGCAGCTCGCGGACTCGCACAGATACGCAGTATTTT
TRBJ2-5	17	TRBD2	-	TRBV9	CASSVGSSGRSRETQYF	TGTGCCAGCAGCGTAGGAAGTAGCGGGAGAAGCAGGGAGACCCAGTACTTC
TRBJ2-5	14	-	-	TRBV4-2	CASSQDQGEETQYF	TGTGCCAGCAGCCAAGATCAAGGGGAAGAGACCCAGTACTTC
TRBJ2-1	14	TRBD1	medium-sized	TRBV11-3	CASSPGGSYNEQFF	TGTGCCAGCAGTCCAGGGGGCTCCTACAATGAGCAGTTCTTC
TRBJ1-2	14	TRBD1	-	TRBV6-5	CASRSPGQGHGYTF	TGTGCCAGCAGATCCCCGGGACAGGGGCACGGCTACACCTTC
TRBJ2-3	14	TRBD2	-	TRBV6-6	CASSYRLAGDTQYF	TGTGCCAGCAGTTACAGACTAGCGGGCGATACGCAGTATTTT
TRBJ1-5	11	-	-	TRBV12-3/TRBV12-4	CASSLRWDKHF	TGTGCCAGCAGTTTAAGGTGGGACAAGCATTTT
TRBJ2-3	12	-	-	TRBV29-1	CSDRAGADTQYF	TGCAGCGACAGGGCGGGCGCAGATACGCAGTATTTT
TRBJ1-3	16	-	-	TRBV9	CASSVDDGGPGNTIYF	TGTGCCAGCAGCGTAGATGATGGGGGGCCTGGAAACACCATATATTTT
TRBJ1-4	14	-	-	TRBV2	CASSQVATNEKLFF	TGTGCCAGCAGCCAGGTTGCAACTAATGAAAAACTGTTTTTT
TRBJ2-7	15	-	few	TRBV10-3	CAISGTSGADYEQYF	TGTGCCATCAGTGGAACGTCGGGGGCCGACTACGAGCAGTACTTC
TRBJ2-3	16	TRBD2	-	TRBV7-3	CASSPKRDGGTDTQYF	TGTGCCAGCAGCCCGAAGCGGGACGGAGGAACAGATACGCAGTATTTT
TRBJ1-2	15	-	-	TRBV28	CASSPTEGRNYGYTF	TGTGCCAGCAGTCCCACCGAGGGGAGGAACTATGGCTACACCTTC
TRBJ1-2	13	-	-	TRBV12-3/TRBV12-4	CASSLDGVLGYTF	TGTGCCAGCAGTTTAGATGGGGTTCTTGGCTACACCTTC
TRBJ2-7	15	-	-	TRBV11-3	CASSKARTSSYEQYF	TGTGCCAGCAGCAAGGCCCGGACCAGCTCCTACGAGCAGTACTTC
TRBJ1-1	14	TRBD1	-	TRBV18	CASSSGTGDTEAFF	TGTGCCAGCTCATCGGGGACAGGGGACACTGAAGCTTTCTTT
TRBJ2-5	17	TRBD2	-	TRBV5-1	CASSVGLAGAMQETQYF	TGCGCCAGCAGCGTGGGACTAGCGGGGGCGATGCAAGAGACCCAGTACTTC
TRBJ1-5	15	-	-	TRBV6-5	CASSRGQVFDQPQHF	TGTGCCAGCAGTAGGGGCCAGGTATTCGATCAGCCCCAGCATTTT
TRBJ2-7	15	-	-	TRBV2	CASSREGRGRREQYF	TGTGCCAGCTCTCGTGAGGGCAGGGGAAGAAGGGAGCAGTACTTC
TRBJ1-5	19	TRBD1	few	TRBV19	CASSMSGRGRPLSNQPQHF	TGTGCCAGTAGTATGTCGGGCAGGGGGCGCCCCCTTAGCAATCAGCCCCAGCATTTT
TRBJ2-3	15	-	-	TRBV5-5	CASSFSWTTGDTQYF	TGTGCCAGCAGCTTTTCGTGGACCACGGGAGATACGCAGTATTTT
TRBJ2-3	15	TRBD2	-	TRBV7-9	CASSSDVSGGGTQYF	TGTGCCAGCAGTTCTGATGTTAGCGGGGGTGGTACGCAGTATTTT
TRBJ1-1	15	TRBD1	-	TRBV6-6	CASRDGQGGITEAFF	TGTGCCAGCAGGGATGGACAGGGAGGGATCACTGAAGCTTTCTTT
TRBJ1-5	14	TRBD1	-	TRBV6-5	CASRDTGGDQPQHF	TGTGCCAGCAGAGACACAGGGGGCGATCAGCCCCAGCATTTT
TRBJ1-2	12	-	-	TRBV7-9	CASSPREGGYTF	TGTGCCAGCAGCCCCCGGGAGGGTGGCTACACCTTC
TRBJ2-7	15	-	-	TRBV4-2	CASSQVWDSSYEQYF	TGTGCCAGCAGCCAAGTTTGGGACTCCTCCTACGAGCAGTACTTC
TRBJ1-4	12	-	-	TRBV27	CASRATNEKLFF	TGTGCCAGCCGTGCAACTAATGAAAAACTGTTTTTT
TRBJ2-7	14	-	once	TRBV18	CASSPLQGSYEQYF	TGTGCCAGCTCACCCCTGCAGGGTTCCTACGAGCAGTACTTC
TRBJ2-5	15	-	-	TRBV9	CASSYYRDSQETQYF	TGTGCCAGCAGCTATTACCGGGACTCCCAAGAGACCCAGTACTTC
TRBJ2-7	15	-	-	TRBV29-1	CSVVLPGRPGYEQYF	TGCAGCGTTGTTCTTCCAGGGCGCCCCGGCTACGAGCAGTACTTC
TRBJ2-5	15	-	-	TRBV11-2	CASSFSAPSQETQYF	TGTGCCAGCAGCTTTAGCGCTCCGTCCCAAGAGACCCAGTACTTC
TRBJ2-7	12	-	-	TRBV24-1	CATSVSGNEQYF	TGTGCCACCAGTGTTTCGGGGAACGAGCAGTACTTC
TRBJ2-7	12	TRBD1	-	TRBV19	CATGQGRYEQYF	TGTGCCACGGGACAGGGTCGCTACGAGCAGTACTTC
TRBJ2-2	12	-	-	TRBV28	CASSPYSGELFF	TGTGCCAGCAGTCCGTATAGCGGGGAGCTGTTTTTT
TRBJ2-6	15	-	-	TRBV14	CASSQVGSGANVLTF	TGTGCCAGCAGCCAAGTGGGCTCTGGGGCCAACGTCCTGACTTTC
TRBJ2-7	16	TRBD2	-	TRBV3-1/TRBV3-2	CASSLERGGRPWEQYF	TGTGCCAGCAGCTTAGAACGGGGCGGGAGGCCCTGGGAGCAGTACTTC